Included here is one T cell receptor (beta chain) sequence, with context. These data come from a study of OX40 agonist ivuxolimab in advanced cancers. About the study: The drug used for patients, ivuxolimab, was an agonistic anti-OX40 (CD134) antibody. Averaging approximately 60 years in age, with a range of about 23 to 90, the cohort was approximately 83% male.

Sequenced by immunoSEQ multiplex PCR; TCRdb stores in-frame clones only, minus some. In the table there are roughly 63,000 clones, roughly nine tenths of which are singletons. The CDR3 is 13 amino acids. CDR1 is MNHEY, CDR2 SVGAGI, per germline. V lost 5 bases and J lost 6; bases outside the gene matches: 4. The material was CD4+ or CD8+ T cells sorted from blood, obtained in a trial of the OX40 agonist ivuxolimab. This chain links TRBV6-5 with TRBJ2-7, with 10 bases that match TRBD2. This receptor was obtained from an adult with an advanced solid tumor such as melanoma, head and neck, liver or kidney cancer. This CDR3 is CASSLAGVGEQYF. CDR3 DNA sequence: TGTGCCAGCAGTCTAGCGGGAGTCGGCGAGCAGTACTTC.